The rows below give T cell receptor beta chains drawn from one sample of a study of shared clonotypes between healthy human individuals. Measured with immunoSEQ multiplex PCR; TCRdb has only the in-frame clones, and not every one. The sample includes some 2.1 million clones, just under 95% of them seen just once. Specimen: naive CD8+ T cells sorted from blood. These receptor sequences come from a young man in good health. Both conserved end residues are part of each CDR3. D genes are given only for firm matches. Clone size is not always given. Where it is, it says once, few, many or a class for expanded clones.

>TRBD1|TRBJ1-2|.|TRBV11-2
CASSLGTGNYGYTF
TGTGCCAGCAGTTTAGGGACAGGAAACTATGGCTACACCTTC
>TRBD1|TRBJ2-7|.|TRBV4-3
CASSQDTGGSYEQYF
TGCGCCAGCAGCCAAGATACAGGGGGTTCCTACGAGCAGTACTTC
>.|TRBJ2-3|.|TRBV29-1
CSVSSWATPADTQYF
TGCAGCGTTTCGTCGTGGGCTACCCCCGCAGATACGCAGTATTTT
>TRBD1|TRBJ1-2|.|TRBV7-9
CASSLADRPYGYTF
TGTGCCAGCAGCCTAGCGGACAGGCCCTATGGCTACACCTTC
>.|TRBJ2-7|.|TRBV9
CASSPDSHEQYF
TGTGCCAGCAGCCCCGACAGCCACGAGCAGTACTTC
>.|TRBJ2-7|.|TRBV11-2
CASSLDLAYEQYF
TGTGCCAGCAGCTTAGATCTGGCTTACGAGCAGTACTTC
>.|TRBJ1-2|.|TRBV13
CASSSLAQALNYGYTF
TGTGCCAGCAGTTCACTAGCACAGGCCCTTAACTATGGCTACACCTTC
>TRBD2|TRBJ2-7|.|TRBV4-1
CASSQWTSGAYEQYF
TGCGCCAGCAGCCAATGGACTAGCGGGGCCTACGAGCAGTACTTC
>.|TRBJ2-7|.|TRBV1
CTSSQRGVYEQYF
TGCACCAGCAGCCAGCGGGGGGTCTACGAGCAGTACTTC
>TRBD1|TRBJ2-7|few|TRBV4-1
CASSQVGTGPYEQYF
TGCGCCAGCAGCCAAGTAGGGACAGGCCCCTACGAGCAGTACTTC
>TRBD1|TRBJ2-7|.|TRBV29-1
CSVEWAASGQTYEQYF
TGCAGCGTTGAATGGGCGGCCTCGGGACAGACCTACGAGCAGTACTTC
>.|TRBJ2-5|.|TRBV10-2
CASSAWDGQETQYF
TGCGCCAGCAGCGCTTGGGACGGCCAAGAGACCCAGTACTTC
>.|TRBJ2-1|few|TRBV10-3
CAISESRGTSFDEQFF
TGTGCCATCAGTGAGTCTAGGGGAACTAGTTTCGATGAGCAGTTCTTC
>.|TRBJ2-7|.|TRBV4-1
CASSHRDVSYEQYF
TGCGCCAGCAGCCACCGGGACGTCTCCTACGAGCAGTACTTC
>TRBD1|TRBJ2-7|.|TRBV6-5
CASSYSTAGGWQYF
TGTGCCAGCAGTTACTCGACGGCAGGGGGCTGGCAGTACTTC
>.|TRBJ2-3|.|TRBV7-9
CASTLGVSRATDTQYF
TGTGCCAGCACCTTAGGGGTTTCTCGGGCCACAGATACGCAGTATTTT
>.|TRBJ1-5|.|TRBV7-8
CASSPMDSNSNQPQHF
TGTGCCAGCAGCCCCATGGACAGCAATAGCAATCAGCCCCAGCATTTT
>TRBD2|TRBJ2-7|.|TRBV7-9
CASSPGSSGGFTTYEQYF
TGTGCCAGCAGCCCCGGGTCTAGCGGGGGCTTCACAACATACGAGCAGTACTTC
>.|TRBJ2-7|.|TRBV7-6
CASSPGAGATYEQYF
TGTGCCAGCAGCCCAGGGGCAGGAGCCACCTACGAGCAGTACTTC
>.|TRBJ2-7|.|TRBV2
CASSATDPWLGQYF
TGTGCCAGCAGTGCAACGGACCCTTGGCTAGGGCAGTACTTC
>TRBD1|TRBJ1-3|.|TRBV7-4
CASSLRGLYGNTIYF
TGTGCCAGCAGCCTGAGGGGGCTATATGGAAACACCATATATTTT
>.|TRBJ1-3|.|TRBV5-6
CASSLNTHDFSGNTIYF
TGTGCCAGCAGCTTGAACACCCACGATTTCTCTGGAAACACCATATATTTT
>TRBD2|TRBJ2-1|.|TRBV28
CASSSLAGGLNEQFF
TGTGCCAGCAGTTCCTTAGCGGGGGGCCTCAATGAGCAGTTCTTC
>.|TRBJ2-1|.|TRBV6-5
CASSSHLGNEQFF
TGTGCCAGCAGTTCGCATCTGGGGAATGAGCAGTTCTTC
>.|TRBJ2-5|.|TRBV7-9
CASSLANDPSQVQYF
TGTGCCAGCAGCTTAGCAAACGACCCCTCCCAGGTCCAGTACTTC
>TRBD2|TRBJ2-2|once|TRBV7-6
CASSLPGLAGGYTGELFF
TGTGCCAGCAGCTTACCGGGACTAGCGGGGGGGTACACCGGGGAGCTGTTTTTT
>.|TRBJ2-7|.|TRBV4-2
CASSQDRGQGTYEQYF
TGTGCCAGCAGCCAAGATCGTGGGCAGGGGACCTACGAGCAGTACTTC
>TRBD2|TRBJ2-7|.|TRBV27
CASSWGSGLYEQYF
TGTGCCAGCAGTTGGGGTAGCGGGCTCTACGAGCAGTACTTC
>TRBD2|TRBJ2-7|.|TRBV30
CAWSVLGLARTYEQYF
TGTGCCTGGAGTGTACTAGGACTAGCGCGGACCTACGAGCAGTACTTC
>.|TRBJ2-3|few|TRBV4-3
CASSQEQSLDTQYF
TGCGCCAGCAGCCAAGAACAATCCTTGGATACGCAGTATTTT
>TRBD1|TRBJ1-1|.|TRBV2
CASIEKEAGGTEAFF
TGTGCCAGCATCGAGAAGGAGGCAGGGGGCACTGAAGCTTTCTTT
>.|TRBJ2-7|.|TRBV25-1
CASSDRQGYEQYF
TGTGCCAGCAGTGATAGGCAAGGATACGAGCAGTACTTC
>TRBD1|TRBJ1-2|.|TRBV10-3
CAISESGTGLYGYTF
TGTGCCATCAGTGAGTCCGGGACAGGGCTTTATGGCTACACCTTC
>TRBD2|TRBJ2-3|.|TRBV7-9
CASSLLLAGSTDTQYF
TGTGCCAGCAGCCTATTACTAGCGGGGTCCACAGATACGCAGTATTTT
>.|TRBJ1-1|.|TRBV27
CASSLLEGIGTEAFF
TGTGCCAGCAGTTTATTGGAGGGTATTGGCACTGAAGCTTTCTTT
>.|TRBJ1-3|.|TRBV10-2
CASSEFWVSGNTIYF
TGCGCCAGCAGTGAGTTTTGGGTCTCTGGAAACACCATATATTTT
>.|TRBJ1-3|.|TRBV30
CAWSYRSSGNTIYF
TGTGCCTGGAGTTACAGGAGCTCTGGAAACACCATATATTTT
>TRBD2|TRBJ2-3|.|TRBV28
CASSFGGLAGGIDTQYF
TGTGCCAGCAGTTTTGGTGGACTAGCGGGGGGGATAGATACGCAGTATTTT
>.|TRBJ2-5|.|TRBV20-1
CSASGETQYF
TGCAGTGCTAGTGGCGAGACCCAGTACTTC
>.|TRBJ2-5|.|TRBV27
CASSLWRGRQETQYF
TGTGCCAGCAGTTTATGGAGGGGGCGTCAAGAGACCCAGTACTTC
>.|TRBJ2-2|.|TRBV7-9
CASSNRVLNTGELFF
TGTGCCAGCAGCAACAGGGTCCTGAACACCGGGGAGCTGTTTTTT
>.|TRBJ2-7|.|TRBV9
CASSVGGDSYEQYF
TGTGCCAGCAGCGTAGGAGGGGACTCCTACGAGCAGTACTTC
>TRBD2|TRBJ2-7|once|TRBV27
CASSLGASGGINEQYF
TGTGCCAGCAGTTTAGGGGCTAGCGGGGGTATAAACGAGCAGTACTTC
>.|TRBJ2-5|.|TRBV13
CASSARGQGVETQYF
TGTGCCAGCAGCGCCAGAGGGCAGGGCGTAGAGACCCAGTACTTC
>.|TRBJ2-2|.|TRBV9
CASSFNGELFF
TGTGCCAGCAGTTTTAACGGGGAGCTGTTTTTT
>.|TRBJ1-2|.|TRBV7-9
CASSLRETEKIYGYTF
TGTGCCAGCAGCTTAAGAGAGACAGAGAAAATATATGGCTACACCTTC
>TRBD1|TRBJ2-2|.|TRBV28
CASSSGTGVTGELFF
TGTGCCAGCAGTTCCGGGACAGGGGTCACCGGGGAGCTGTTTTTT
>.|TRBJ2-6|.|TRBV6-5
CASSYGYSGANVLTF
TGTGCCAGCAGTTACGGGTACTCTGGGGCCAACGTCCTGACTTTC
>.|TRBJ1-1|once|TRBV7-9
CASSPAMPDLNTEAFF
TGTGCCAGCAGCCCTGCCATGCCAGACTTAAACACTGAAGCTTTCTTT
>TRBD1|TRBJ2-5|once|TRBV7-7
CASSRTGGSLETQYF
TGTGCTAGCAGCCGGACAGGGGGCAGTTTGGAGACCCAGTACTTC
>.|TRBJ2-7|.|TRBV28
CASRSVSSYEQYF
TGTGCCAGCAGATCGGTCAGCTCCTACGAGCAGTACTTC
>.|TRBJ1-1|once|TRBV7-9
CASSSPEGRDRSTEAFF
TGTGCCAGCAGCTCCCCTGAGGGGCGGGATCGGAGCACTGAAGCTTTCTTT
>TRBD2|TRBJ2-7|.|TRBV7-2
CASTWGGSYEQYF
TGTGCCAGCACATGGGGGGGTTCCTACGAGCAGTACTTC
>.|TRBJ2-7|.|TRBV7-9
CASSLGPDEQYF
TGTGCCAGCAGCTTAGGACCGGACGAGCAGTACTTC
>.|TRBJ2-2|once|TRBV29-1
CSSREVDTGELFF
TGCAGCTCTCGAGAAGTCGACACCGGGGAGCTGTTTTTT